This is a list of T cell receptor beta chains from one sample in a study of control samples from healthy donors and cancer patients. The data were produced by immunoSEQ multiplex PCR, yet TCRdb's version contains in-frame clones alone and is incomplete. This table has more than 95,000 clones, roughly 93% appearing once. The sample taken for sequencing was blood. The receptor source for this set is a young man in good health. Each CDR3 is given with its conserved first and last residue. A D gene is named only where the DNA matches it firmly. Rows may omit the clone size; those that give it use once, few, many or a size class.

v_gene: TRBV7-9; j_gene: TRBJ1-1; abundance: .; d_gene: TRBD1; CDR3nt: TGTGCCAGCAGCCCTTCGGACAGGGAAGCTTTCTTT; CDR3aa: CASSPSDREAFF
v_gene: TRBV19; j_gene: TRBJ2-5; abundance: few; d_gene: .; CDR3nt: TGTGCCAGTAGGCTCGGACCTCAAGAGACCCAGTACTTC; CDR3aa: CASRLGPQETQYF
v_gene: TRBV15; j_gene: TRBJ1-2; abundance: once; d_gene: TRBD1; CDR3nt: TGTGCCACCAGCAGAGCCCAGACAGGGGATAATGGGGGCTACACCTTC; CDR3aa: CATSRAQTGDNGGYTF
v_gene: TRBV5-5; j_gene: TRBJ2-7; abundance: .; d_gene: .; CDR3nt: TGTGCCAGCAGCTTGGGGCAGTACGAGCAGTACTTC; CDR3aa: CASSLGQYEQYF
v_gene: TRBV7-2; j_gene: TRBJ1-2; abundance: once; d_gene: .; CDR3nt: TGTGCCAGCAGCCCCAACCCGGTAGGCGATGGCTACACCTTC; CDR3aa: CASSPNPVGDGYTF
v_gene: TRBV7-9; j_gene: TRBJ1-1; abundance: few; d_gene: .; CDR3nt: TGTGCCAGCAGCCAAATTACGGCTGAAGCTTTCTTT; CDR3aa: CASSQITAEAFF
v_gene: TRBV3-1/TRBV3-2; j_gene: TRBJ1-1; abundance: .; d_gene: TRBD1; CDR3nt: TGTGCCAGCAGCCAGTTATTGACAGGGGCCGAGGGGTCCACTGAAGCTTTCTTT; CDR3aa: CASSQLLTGAEGSTEAFF
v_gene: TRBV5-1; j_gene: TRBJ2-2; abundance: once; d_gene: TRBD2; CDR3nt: TGCGCCAGCAGCGGGACTAGTAACGCCGGGGAGCTGTTTTTT; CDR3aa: CASSGTSNAGELFF
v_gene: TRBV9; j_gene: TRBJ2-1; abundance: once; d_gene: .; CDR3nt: TGTGCCAGCAGCGTAGGATCCTACAATGAGCAGTTCTTC; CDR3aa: CASSVGSYNEQFF
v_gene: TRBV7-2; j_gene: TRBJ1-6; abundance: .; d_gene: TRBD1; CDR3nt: TGTGCCAGCAGCTTGGAAGGGATTAGATTGACAGGGGATAATTCACCCCTCCACTTT; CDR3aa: CASSLEGIRLTGDNSPLHF
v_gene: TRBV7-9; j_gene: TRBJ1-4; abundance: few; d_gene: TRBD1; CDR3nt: TGTGCCAGCAGCCCGAGGACAGGGGGGAATGAAAAACTGTTTTTT; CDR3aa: CASSPRTGGNEKLFF
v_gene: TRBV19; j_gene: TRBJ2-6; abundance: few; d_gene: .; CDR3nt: TGTGCCAGTAGTTTATCGACAGATTCTGGGGCCAACGTCCTGACTTTC; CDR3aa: CASSLSTDSGANVLTF
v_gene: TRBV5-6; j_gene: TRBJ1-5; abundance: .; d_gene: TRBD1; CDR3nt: TGTGCCAGCAGCTTGTCTTCGGACAGGGGCAATCAGCCCCAGCATTTT; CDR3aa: CASSLSSDRGNQPQHF
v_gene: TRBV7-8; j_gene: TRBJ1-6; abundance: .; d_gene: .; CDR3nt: TGTGCCAGCAGCTTGGGGTTAGGCAATTCACCCCTCCACTTT; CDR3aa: CASSLGLGNSPLHF
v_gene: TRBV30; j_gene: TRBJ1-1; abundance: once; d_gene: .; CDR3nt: TGTGCCTGGAGGGCGGCAGGGTGGGACACTGAAGCTTTCTTT; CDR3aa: CAWRAAGWDTEAFF
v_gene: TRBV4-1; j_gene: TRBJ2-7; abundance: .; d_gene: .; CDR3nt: TGCGCCAGCAGCCAAGAAGGCAGGGGATCCGAGCAGTACTTC; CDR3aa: CASSQEGRGSEQYF
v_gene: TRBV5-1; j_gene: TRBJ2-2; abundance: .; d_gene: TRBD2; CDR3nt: TGCGCCAGCAGCGCTGGACTAGCACGGACCGGGGAGCTGTTTTTT; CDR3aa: CASSAGLARTGELFF
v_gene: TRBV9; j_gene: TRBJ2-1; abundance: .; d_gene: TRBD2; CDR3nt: TGTGCCAGCAGCTCACGGCCGGGACTAGCGGGGGGGCCCCTTCTACCAAATGAGCAGTTCTTC; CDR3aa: CASSSRPGLAGGPLLPNEQFF
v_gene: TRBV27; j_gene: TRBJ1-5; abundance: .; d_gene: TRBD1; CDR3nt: TGTGCCAGCAGTTTAAAGGGACAGGGGATATATAGCAATCAGCCCCAGCATTTT; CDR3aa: CASSLKGQGIYSNQPQHF
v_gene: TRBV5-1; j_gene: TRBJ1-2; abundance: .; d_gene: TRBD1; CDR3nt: TGCGCCAGCAGCCTTCAGGGGGGGGCGAATGGCTACACCTTC; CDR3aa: CASSLQGGANGYTF
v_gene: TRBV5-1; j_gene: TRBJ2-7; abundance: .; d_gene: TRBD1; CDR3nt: TGCGCCAGCAGCCTGCAGACAGGGAGCTCCTACGAGCAGTACTTC; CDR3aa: CASSLQTGSSYEQYF
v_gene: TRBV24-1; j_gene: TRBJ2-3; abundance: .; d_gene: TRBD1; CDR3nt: TGTGCCACCAGTGATTCCGGACAGGGAACAGATACGCAGTATTTT; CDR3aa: CATSDSGQGTDTQYF
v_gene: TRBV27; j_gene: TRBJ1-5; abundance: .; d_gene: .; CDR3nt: TGTGCCAGCAGCCGAACCGGGACTAATCAGCCCCAGCATTTT; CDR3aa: CASSRTGTNQPQHF
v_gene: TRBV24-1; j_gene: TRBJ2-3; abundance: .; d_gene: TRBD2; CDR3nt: TGTGCCACCAGTGACTCAGCGGGGGGGCTTGCAGATACGCAGTATTTT; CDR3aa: CATSDSAGGLADTQYF
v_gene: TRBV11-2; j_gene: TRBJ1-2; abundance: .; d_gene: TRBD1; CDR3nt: TGTGCCAGCAGCACCCGACAGACAGGGTACGGTGGCTACACCTTC; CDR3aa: CASSTRQTGYGGYTF
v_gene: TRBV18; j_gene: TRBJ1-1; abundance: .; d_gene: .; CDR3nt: TGTGCCAGCTCACCAGGGCAGCTTAACACTGAAGCTTTCTTT; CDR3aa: CASSPGQLNTEAFF
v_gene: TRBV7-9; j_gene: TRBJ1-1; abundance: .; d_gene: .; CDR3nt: TGTGCCAGCAGCTTAGGAGGGTGGACGAACACTGAAGCTTTCTTT; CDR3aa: CASSLGGWTNTEAFF
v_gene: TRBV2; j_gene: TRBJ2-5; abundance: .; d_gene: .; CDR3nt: TGTGCCAGCAGGACCCTCCCGGGGGGGGACAGGGAGACCCAGTACTTC; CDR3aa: CASRTLPGGDRETQYF
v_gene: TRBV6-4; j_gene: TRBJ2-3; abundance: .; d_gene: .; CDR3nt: TGTGCCAGCAGTGAAGGGCTCAGCACAGATACGCAGTATTTT; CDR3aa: CASSEGLSTDTQYF
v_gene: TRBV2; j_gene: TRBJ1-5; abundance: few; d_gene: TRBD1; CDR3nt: TGTGCCAGCAATTACAGGGGTGAGCAGCCCCAGCATTTT; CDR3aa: CASNYRGEQPQHF
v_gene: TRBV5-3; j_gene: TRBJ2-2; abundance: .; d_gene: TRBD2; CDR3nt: TGTGTCAGAAGCTTGGCGGCTAGCGGGGGAAACACCGGGGAGCTGTTTTTT; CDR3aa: CVRSLAASGGNTGELFF
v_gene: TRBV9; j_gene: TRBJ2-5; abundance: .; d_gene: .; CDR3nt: TGTGCCAGCAGCGCTAGAAACCAAGAGACCCAGTACTTC; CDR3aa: CASSARNQETQYF
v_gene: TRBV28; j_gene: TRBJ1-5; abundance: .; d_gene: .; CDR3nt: TGTGCCAGCAGTTTACCCCGGAGGGGGGCGTATCAGCCCCAGCATTTT; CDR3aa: CASSLPRRGAYQPQHF
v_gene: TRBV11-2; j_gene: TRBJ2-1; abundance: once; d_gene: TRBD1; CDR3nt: TGTGCCAGCAGCTTAGGCCGGGACAGCAACCTTTACAATGAGCAGTTCTTC; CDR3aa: CASSLGRDSNLYNEQFF
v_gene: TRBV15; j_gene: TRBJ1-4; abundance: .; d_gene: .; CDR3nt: TGTGCCACCAGCAGGGCAGCAACTAATGAAAAACTGTTTTTT; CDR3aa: CATSRAATNEKLFF
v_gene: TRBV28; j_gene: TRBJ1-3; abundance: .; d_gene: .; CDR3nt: TGTGTTAGCGCGAGCTCTGGAAACACCATATATTTT; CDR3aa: CVSASSGNTIYF
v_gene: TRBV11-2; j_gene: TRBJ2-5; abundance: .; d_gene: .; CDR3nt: TGTGCCAGCAGCTTAGGTTCCTCACAAGAGACCCAGTACTTC; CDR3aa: CASSLGSSQETQYF
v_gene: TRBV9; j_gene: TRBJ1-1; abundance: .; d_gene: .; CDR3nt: TGTGCCAGCAGCCTGATACCGGGGGCCGTCACTGAAGCTTTCTTT; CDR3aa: CASSLIPGAVTEAFF
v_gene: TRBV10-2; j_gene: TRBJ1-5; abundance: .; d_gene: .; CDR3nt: TGCGCCAGCAGTGGGTCAGGGCGCTCCTCTAGCAATCAGCCCCAGCATTTT; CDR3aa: CASSGSGRSSSNQPQHF
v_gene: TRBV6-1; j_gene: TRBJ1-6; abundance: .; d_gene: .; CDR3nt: TGTGCCAGCAGTGAATCGGGGAATTCACCCCTCCACTTT; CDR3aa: CASSESGNSPLHF
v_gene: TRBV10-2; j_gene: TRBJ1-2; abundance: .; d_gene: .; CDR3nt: TGCGCCAGCAGTGAGTCGACTCTGGTGCTTCCCCTAGGCTACACCTTC; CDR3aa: CASSESTLVLPLGYTF
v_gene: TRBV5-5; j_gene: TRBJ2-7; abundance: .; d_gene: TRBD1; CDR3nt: TGTGCCAGCAGCCGTCCCGGGACAGGGGACGGCAGCTCCTACGAGCAGTACTTC; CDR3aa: CASSRPGTGDGSSYEQYF
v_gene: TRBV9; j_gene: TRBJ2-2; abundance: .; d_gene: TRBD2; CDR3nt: TGTGCCAGCAGCTTTCGGGGGGGAAACACCGGGGAGCTGTTTTTT; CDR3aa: CASSFRGGNTGELFF
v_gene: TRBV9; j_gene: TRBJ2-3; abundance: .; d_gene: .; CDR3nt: TGTGCCAGCAGCGTAGACCAGGCTAGCACAGATACGCAGTATTTT; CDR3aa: CASSVDQASTDTQYF
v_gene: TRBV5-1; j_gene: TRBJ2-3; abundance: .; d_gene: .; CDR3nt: TGCGCCAGCAGCTTGTCTCGGCAAACAGATACGCAGTATTTT; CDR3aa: CASSLSRQTDTQYF
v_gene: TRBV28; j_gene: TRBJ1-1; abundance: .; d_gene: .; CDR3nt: TGTGCCAGCACCGCCCCCGGGAACACTGAAGCTTTCTTT; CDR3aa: CASTAPGNTEAFF
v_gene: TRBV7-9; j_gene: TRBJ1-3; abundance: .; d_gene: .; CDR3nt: TGTGCCAGCAGCCAAGCCGGAAACACCATATATTTT; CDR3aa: CASSQAGNTIYF
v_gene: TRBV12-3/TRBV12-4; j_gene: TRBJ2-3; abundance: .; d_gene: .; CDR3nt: TGTGCCAGCAGTTTAGGGGAGACAGATACGCAGTATTTT; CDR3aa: CASSLGETDTQYF
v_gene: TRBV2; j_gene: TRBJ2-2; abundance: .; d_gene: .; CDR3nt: TGTGCCAGCAATCCCCAGGCAGGGGGGACCGGGGAGCTGTTTTTT; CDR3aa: CASNPQAGGTGELFF
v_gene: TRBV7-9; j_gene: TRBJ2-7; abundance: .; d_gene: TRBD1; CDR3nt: TGTGCCAGCAGCTCTCCGGGACAGAGTCTGGACGAGCAGTACTTC; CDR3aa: CASSSPGQSLDEQYF
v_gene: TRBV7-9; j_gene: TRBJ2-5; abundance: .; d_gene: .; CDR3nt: TGTGCCAGCAGCTTAGATCAGCCCCGAATAGAGACCCAGTACTTC; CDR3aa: CASSLDQPRIETQYF
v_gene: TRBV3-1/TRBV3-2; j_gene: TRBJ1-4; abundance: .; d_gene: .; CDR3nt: TGTGCCAGCAGCCAAGAAGTTGTGGCAGGGAGAAGTGAAAAACTGTTTTTT; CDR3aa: CASSQEVVAGRSEKLFF